The present T cell receptor beta chain was sequenced within a study of identical twins. Details on this clonotype: What it recognizes is unknown. This may stem from a read error, because a much larger clone lies one nucleotide away.

Overall study results and limits: Donors were not followed over many years; analysis was cross-sectional. High-abundance cord blood beta clonotypes had fewer insertions; memory repertoires showed none.

In germline, CDR1 is SGHRS, CDR2 YFSETQ. The CDR3 contains 16 residues. Template switching added a universal primer site, and cDNA bore unique molecular identifiers. TCRdb itself ran the 5' RACE reads through MiXCR, one entry per CDR3 protein. The data hold a few hundred thousand distinct CDR3 sequences, with 9.5% to 10% observed a single time. These data also featured in a second study, about yellow fever vaccine responses in identical twins.

Sequencing input: PBMCs. This clonotype was sampled from a woman aged 18-29 years in good health. The chain combines TRBV5-1 with TRBJ2-1; D is possibly TRBD2 (5 bases). The CDR3 DNA reads as TGCGCCAGCACTTCGGGAAGACAAAAACCATACAATAAGCAGTTCTTC. Translated, it gives CASTSGRQKPYNKQFF.